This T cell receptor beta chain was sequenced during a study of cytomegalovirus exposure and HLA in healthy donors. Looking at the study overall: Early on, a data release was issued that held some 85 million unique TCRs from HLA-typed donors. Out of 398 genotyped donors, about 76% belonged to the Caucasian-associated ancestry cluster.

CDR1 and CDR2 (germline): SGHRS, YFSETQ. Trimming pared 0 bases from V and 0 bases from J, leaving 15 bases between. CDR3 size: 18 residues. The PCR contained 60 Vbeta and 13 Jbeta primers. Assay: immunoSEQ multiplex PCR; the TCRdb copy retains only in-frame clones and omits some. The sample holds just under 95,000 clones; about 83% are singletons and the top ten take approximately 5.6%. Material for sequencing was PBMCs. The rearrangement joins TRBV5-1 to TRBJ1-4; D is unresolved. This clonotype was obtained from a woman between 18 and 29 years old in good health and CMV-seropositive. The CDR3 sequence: CASSLALGISATNEKLFF. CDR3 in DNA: TGCGCCAGCAGCTTGGCTCTCGGGATTTCAGCAACTAATGAAAAACTGTTTTTT.